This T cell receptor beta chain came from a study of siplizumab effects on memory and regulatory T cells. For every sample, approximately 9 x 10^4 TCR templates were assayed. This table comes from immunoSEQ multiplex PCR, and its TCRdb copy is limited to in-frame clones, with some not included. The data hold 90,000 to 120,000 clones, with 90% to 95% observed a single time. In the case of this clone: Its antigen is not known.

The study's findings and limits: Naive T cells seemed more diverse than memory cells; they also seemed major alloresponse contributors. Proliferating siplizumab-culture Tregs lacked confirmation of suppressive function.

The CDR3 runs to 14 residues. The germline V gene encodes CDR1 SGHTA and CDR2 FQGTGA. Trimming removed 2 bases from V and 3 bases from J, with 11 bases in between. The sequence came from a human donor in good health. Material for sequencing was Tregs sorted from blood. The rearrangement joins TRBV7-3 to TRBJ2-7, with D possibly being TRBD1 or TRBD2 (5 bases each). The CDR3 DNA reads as TGTGCCAGCAGCTTAGATGGGACCTACTACGAGCAGTACTTC. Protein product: CASSLDGTYYEQYF.